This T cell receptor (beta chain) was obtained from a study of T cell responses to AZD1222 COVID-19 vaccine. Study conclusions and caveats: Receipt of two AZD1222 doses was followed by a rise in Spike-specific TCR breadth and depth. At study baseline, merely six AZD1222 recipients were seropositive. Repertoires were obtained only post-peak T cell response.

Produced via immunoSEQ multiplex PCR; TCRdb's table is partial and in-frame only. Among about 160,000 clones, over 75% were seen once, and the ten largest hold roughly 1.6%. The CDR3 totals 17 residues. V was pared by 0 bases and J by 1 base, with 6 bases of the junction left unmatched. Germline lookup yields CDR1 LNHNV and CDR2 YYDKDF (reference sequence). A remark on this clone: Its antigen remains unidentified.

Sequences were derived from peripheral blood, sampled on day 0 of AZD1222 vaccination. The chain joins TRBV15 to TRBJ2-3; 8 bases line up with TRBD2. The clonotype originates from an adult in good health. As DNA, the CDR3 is TGTGCCACCAGCAGAGATTTGGCGGGGGGCCGCACAGATACGCAGTATTTT. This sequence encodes CATSRDLAGGRTDTQYF.